Presented here are 29 T cell receptor beta chains from one specimen sequenced in a study of blood T cell repertoires in COVID-19. This table comes from immunoSEQ multiplex PCR, and its TCRdb copy is limited to in-frame clones, with some not included. The repertoire has about 94,000 clones, 80% of them found once; the top ten carry under 20%. The specimen sequenced was peripheral blood. The source is a human donor in a cohort sampled during active COVID-19.

The V and J genes are TRBV19 and TRBJ2-7; D is possibly TRBD1 (6 bases). The CDR3 runs 13 residues. CDR1 is LNHDA and CDR2 is SQIVND in the germline V gene (reference sequence). The germline V and J ends were trimmed by 7 bases and 7 bases, with 17 bases remaining between them. This CDR3 reads CASKEAGVGEQYF. As DNA, the CDR3 is TGTGCCAGTAAAGAGGCAGGGGTCGGGGAGCAGTACTTC.

This clone was counted between two and nine times. The J gene is TRBJ2-7, the V gene TRBV3-1 (or the pseudogene TRBV3-2), with unresolved D. Trimming took off 3 bases at V and 4 bases at J, with 4 bases between the two ends. Germline V gene sequence: CDR1 LGHDT, CDR2 YNNKEL (reference sequence). The CDR3 is 11 residues long. The CDR3 DNA sequence: TGTGCCAGCAGCCACGGTTACGAGCAGTACTTC. Encoded protein: CASSHGYEQYF.

The count of this clone is one. V gene TRBV6-6 combines with J gene TRBJ2-5; the D is unclear. Looked up from germline, CDR1 is MNHNY and CDR2 is SVGAGI (reference sequence). The CDR3 is made up of 11 amino acids. V shed 5 bases and J shed 5 bases, with 6 bases lying between them. CDR3 nucleotides: TGTGCCAGCAGTGCACGGGAGACCCAGTACTTC. The encoded protein is CASSARETQYF.

This clone was recorded only once. The J gene is TRBJ1-5, the V gene TRBV6-4, with 8 nucleotides matching TRBD1. The germline gives CDR1 MRHNA, CDR2 SNTAGT. The CDR3 covers 17 residues. After removal of 2 bases from V and 0 bases from J, the junction contained 6 bases not matched to a gene. The CDR3 reads CASSDGGQAYSNQPQHF. DNA for the CDR3: TGTGCCAGCAGTGACGGGGGACAGGCTTATAGCAATCAGCCCCAGCATTTT.

The V gene is TRBV24-1, the J gene TRBJ2-7; 13 nucleotides line up with TRBD2. This CDR3 has 19 amino acids. CDR1 is KGHDR, CDR2 SFDVKD, per germline. The trim removed 5 bases at V and 2 bases at J, leaving 14 bases unmatched. The CDR3 reads CATSAAVGLAGASTYEQYF. CDR3 nucleotides: TGTGCCACCAGTGCCGCCGTAGGACTAGCGGGAGCCTCAACCTACGAGCAGTACTTC.

The chain uses TRBV5-8 and TRBJ1-6; a weak D match, TRBD1 (6 bases). The V and J ends lost 7 bases and 9 bases respectively, with 20 bases between them. The CDR3 runs to 15 residues. Germline V lookup: CDR1 SGHTS, CDR2 YDEGEE. The CDR3 protein is CASGSTWGPFSPLHF. As DNA, the CDR3 is TGTGCCAGCGGCTCCACTTGGGGGCCCTTTTCACCCCTCCACTTT.

The V call is TRBV7-2, the J call TRBJ1-1, with unresolved D. The CDR3 has 13 amino acids. Looked up from germline, CDR1 is SGHTA and CDR2 is FQGNSA. V gave up 0 bases and J gave up 1 base, with 3 bases separating them. As DNA, the CDR3 is TGTGCCAGCAGCTTAGCCCAGAACACTGAAGCTTTCTTT. Its protein is CASSLAQNTEAFF. The complete variable domain, with remaining parts taken from reference TRBV7-2 and TRBJ1-1, reads GAGVSQSPSNKVTEKGKDVELRCDPISGHTALYWYRQSLGQGLEFLIYFQGNSAPDKSGLPSDRFSAERTGGSVSTLTIQRTQQEDSAVYLCASSLAQNTEAFFGQGTRLTVV.

The V gene is TRBV19, the J gene TRBJ2-7, with D perhaps TRBD1 (6 bases). This CDR3 has 13 residues. The V gene lost 8 bases and the J gene lost 5 bases, with 16 bases spanning the gap. Per the germline V gene, CDR1 is LNHDA and CDR2 is SQIVND (reference sequence). CDR3 amino acids: CASGAGDLHEQYF. The CDR3 DNA reads TGTGCCAGTGGCGCAGGGGATCTCCACGAGCAGTACTTC.

The chain uses TRBV19 and TRBJ2-1; the match to TRBD2 covers 14 bases. CDR3 length equals 15 residues. CDR1 is LNHDA and CDR2 is SQIVND in the germline V gene (reference sequence). V trimming: 7 bases; J trimming: 8 bases; junction bases outside the gene matches: 7. As DNA, the CDR3 is TGTGCCAGTACCCTTGGGACTAGCGGGAGCGATGAGCAGTTCTTC. It specifies CASTLGTSGSDEQFF. Drawing the rest from reference TRBV19 and TRBJ2-1, the complete variable domain is DGGITQSPKYLFRKEGQNVTLSCEQNLNHDAMYWYRQDPGQGLRLIYYSQIVNDFQKGDIAEGYSVSREKKESFPLTVTSAQKNPTAFYLCASTLGTSGSDEQFFGPGTRLTVL.

This chain uses TRBV25-1 with TRBJ2-7; 7 bases map to TRBD2. The CDR3 extends over 16 amino acids. Trimming removed 1 base from V and 0 bases from J; junction bases left unmatched: 6. Germline V gene sequence: CDR1 MGHDK, CDR2 SYGVNS. The CDR3 region is CASSESLAGTSYEQYF. CDR3 bases: TGTGCCAGCAGTGAATCCTTAGCGGGTACCTCCTACGAGCAGTACTTC.

The V gene is TRBV9, the J gene TRBJ2-7; the match to TRBD2 covers 8 bases. Germline loops: CDR1 SGDLS, CDR2 YYNGEE. Losses at the gene ends were 8 bases for V and 4 bases for J; bases not matched to a gene: 11. CDR3 size: 14 residues. CDR3: CASSPGGRTYEQYF. CDR3 nucleotide sequence: TGTGCCAGTAGCCCGGGCGGGAGGACTTACGAGCAGTACTTC. Drawing the rest from reference TRBV9 and TRBJ2-7, the complete variable domain is DSGVTQTPKHLITATGQRVTLRCSPRSGDLSVYWYQQSLDQGLQFLIQYYNGEERAKGNILERFSAQQFPDLHSELNLSSLELGDSALYFCASSPGGRTYEQYFGPGTRLTVT.

This clone was seen a single time. The CDR3 nucleotides read TGCGCCAGCAGTCGGGGACAGCTTACAGATACGCAGTATTTT. Translation gives CASSRGQLTDTQYF. The gene calls are TRBV5-1 and TRBJ2-3, with 7 bases aligning to TRBD1. The CDR3 extends over 14 amino acids. Germline loops: CDR1 SGHRS, CDR2 YFSETQ. Unmatched junction bases numbered 6, after V lost 5 bases and J lost 3 bases.

The rearrangement joins TRBV30 to TRBJ1-5; no clear D gene. V lost 3 bases and J lost 0, with 9 bases in between. Germline V gene lookup returns CDR1 GTSNPN and CDR2 SVGIG (reference sequence). This CDR3 comprises 14 residues. CDR3 protein: CAWSGANSNQPQHF. The CDR3 DNA reads as TGTGCCTGGAGCGGAGCTAATAGCAATCAGCCCCAGCATTTT.

The rearrangement joins TRBV11-2 to TRBJ2-4; TRBD2 is a possible D gene (6 bases). The ends were cut back, 4 bases at V and 5 bases at J, with 12 bases in the middle. The CDR3 sequence is 14 residues long. Germline V gives CDR1 SGHAT, CDR2 FQNNGV. CDR3 in DNA: TGTGCCAGCAGCTCTTCCCCGGGGGAAAACATTCAGTACTTC. It translates to CASSSSPGENIQYF.

The chain couples TRBV5-1 to TRBJ2-6; D not certain. With 4 bases removed from V and 0 bases from J, the gap between germline ends came to 5 bases. The CDR3 is 14 amino acids. CDR1 is SGHRS and CDR2 is YFSETQ in the germline V gene. The CDR3 loop reads CASSLGSGANVLTF. CDR3 nucleotide sequence: TGCGCCAGCAGCCTAGGCTCTGGGGCCAACGTCCTGACTTTC. The whole variable domain, filled in from reference TRBV5-1 and TRBJ2-6, reads KAGVTQTPRYLIKTRGQQVTLSCSPISGHRSVSWYQQTPGQGLQFLFEYFSETQRNKGNFPGRFSGRQFSNSRSEMNVSTLELGDSALYLCASSLGSGANVLTFGAGSRLTVL.

The chain uses TRBV3-1 (or the pseudogene TRBV3-2) and TRBJ1-6; 8 bases are shared with TRBD1. In germline, CDR1 is LGHDT, CDR2 YNNKEL (reference sequence). The trim removed 6 bases at V and 10 bases at J, leaving 2 bases unmatched. This CDR3 spans 12 amino acids. The CDR3 region is CASSDRGSPLHF. The CDR3 region has the DNA TGTGCCAGCAGTGACAGGGGATCACCCCTCCACTTT.

The CDR3 region has the DNA TGTGCCAGCGCCGGGGGATACGAGCAGTACTTC. Protein product: CASAGGYEQYF. J is TRBJ2-7 and V is TRBV6-6; D is possibly TRBD2 (6 bases). This CDR3 has 11 amino acids. The V end was cut by 8 bases, the J end by 4 bases, with 9 bases between. CDR1 is MNHNY, CDR2 SVGAGI, per germline (reference sequence).

The chain uses TRBV20-1 and TRBJ2-7, with D unresolved. There are 11 residues in the CDR3. V was pared by 3 bases and J by 6 bases, with 9 bases between. Germline CDR1 DFQATT, CDR2 SNEGSKA (reference sequence). CDR3 nucleotide sequence: TGCAGTGCTAGTCGGAGTCCCGAGCAGTACTTC. It is translated as CSASRSPEQYF.

This chain joins TRBV5-1 and TRBJ1-6, with 10 bases aligning to TRBD1. CDR1 and CDR2 from the germline V gene are SGHRS and YFSETQ. The CDR3 contains 16 residues. With 0 bases clipped from V and 10 bases from J, the junction kept 7 bases outside the gene matches. The CDR3 DNA reads TGCGCCAGCAGCTTGGGAGCTGGACAGGGGGAATCACCCCTCCACTTT. Translating it yields CASSLGAGQGESPLHF.

The rearrangement joins TRBV5-4 to TRBJ2-5; 7 bases align to TRBD1. The CDR3 spans 15 residues. The germline V gene encodes CDR1 SGHNT and CDR2 YYREEE (reference sequence). With V trimmed by 2 bases and J by 4 bases, 8 bases remained unmatched. The CDR3 protein is CASSFRQGAVETQYF. The CDR3 DNA follows: TGTGCCAGCAGCTTCAGACAGGGAGCCGTAGAGACCCAGTACTTC.

The V gene is TRBV28, the J gene TRBJ1-5; 10 nucleotides align to TRBD1. V was pared by 0 bases and J by 7 bases, with 3 bases of the junction left unmatched. Germline V gene sequence: CDR1 MDHEN, CDR2 SYDVKM. The CDR3 consists of 15 residues. DNA of the CDR3: TGTGCCAGCAGTTTATGGGACAGGGGGACGCAGCCCCAGCATTTT. Its translation is CASSLWDRGTQPQHF.

The rearrangement joins TRBV5-1 to TRBJ1-6; 8 positions match TRBD1. CDR1 is SGHRS, CDR2 YFSETQ, per germline. The length of the CDR3 is 15 residues. V shed 2 bases, J shed 9 bases, and the junction held 7 bases outside the gene matches. The CDR3: CASSFGQGLSSPLHF. The CDR3 nucleotides read TGCGCCAGCAGCTTCGGACAGGGTCTCTCTTCACCCCTCCACTTT. The full variable domain, its missing parts supplied by reference TRBV5-1 and TRBJ1-6, is KAGVTQTPRYLIKTRGQQVTLSCSPISGHRSVSWYQQTPGQGLQFLFEYFSETQRNKGNFPGRFSGRQFSNSRSEMNVSTLELGDSALYLCASSFGQGLSSPLHFGNGTRLTVT.

Comments on this clone: Different DNA sequences within this sample yield the same CDR3. This chain links TRBV3-1 (or the pseudogene TRBV3-2) with TRBJ2-7; 8 bases are shared with TRBD2. V was pared by 1 base and J by 3 bases, with 2 bases of the junction left unmatched. Germline-derived CDR1 and CDR2 are LGHDT and YNNKEL (reference sequence). The CDR3 runs to 14 residues. The CDR3, as DNA: TGTGCCAGCAGCCAAGGAACTAGCGGCTACGAGCAGTACTTC. This gives the protein CASSQGTSGYEQYF.

The gene calls are TRBV11-3 and TRBJ1-2; D is uncertain. From germline, CDR1 is SGHNT and CDR2 YENEEA. The V end lost 9 bases, the J end lost 4 bases, and 18 bases lay between the germline ends. The CDR3 extends over 14 amino acids. The CDR3 loop reads CARESRVHGYGYTF. The CDR3 nucleotides are TGTGCCAGGGAGTCGAGGGTGCACGGCTATGGCTACACCTTC.

V is TRBV5-4 and J is TRBJ2-1; D is unclear. Germline V gene data show CDR1 as SGHNT and CDR2 as YYREEE (reference sequence). V was cut by 0 bases and J by 7 bases, with 8 bases left in between. The CDR3 sequence is 13 residues long. CDR3 DNA: TGTGCCAGCAGCTTGGCGAACGGGAATGAGCAGTTCTTC. Its translation is CASSLANGNEQFF.

This sequence joins TRBV5-8 and TRBJ1-1; tentative D call: TRBD1 (6 bases). Germline CDR1 and CDR2: SGHTS and YDEGEE. The CDR3 totals 15 residues. V lost 3 bases, J lost 0 bases, and 12 bases lay in between. CDR3: CASSSWTAMNTEAFF. The CDR3, as DNA: TGTGCCAGCAGCTCATGGACAGCCATGAACACTGAAGCTTTCTTT.

The CDR3 protein is CASSLPGGYEQYF. The CDR3 nucleotides are TGTGCCAGCAGTTTACCAGGGGGGTACGAGCAGTACTTC. The chain employs TRBV28 and TRBJ2-7; possibly TRBD1 for D (7 bases). Germline loops: CDR1 MDHEN, CDR2 SYDVKM. CDR3 length: 13 amino acids. The V and J ends lost 2 bases and 4 bases respectively, with 9 bases between them.

This chain links TRBV3-1 (or the pseudogene TRBV3-2) with TRBJ2-2; TRBD2 agrees at 8 bases. CDR3 length: 16 amino acids. The trim removed 4 bases at V and 1 base at J, leaving 5 bases unmatched. CDR1 is LGHDT, CDR2 YNNKEL, per germline (reference sequence). The CDR3 loop is CASSRRLALNTGELFF. In DNA, the CDR3 is TGTGCCAGCAGCCGTAGACTAGCGCTGAACACCGGGGAGCTGTTTTTT.

The chain is built from TRBV4-1 and TRBJ2-1, with TRBD1 matching over 10 bases. Trimming removed 0 bases from V and 8 bases from J; junction bases left unmatched: 7. This CDR3 is 16 amino acids long. Per the germline V gene, CDR1 is MGHRA and CDR2 is YSYEKL. CDR3 sequence reads: CASSQDSTGTGDEQFF. Here the CDR3 DNA reads TGCGCCAGCAGCCAAGATTCTACTGGGACAGGGGATGAGCAGTTCTTC.